The 24 T cell receptor beta chains presented below share a single source sample, sequenced in a study of CXCR3-negative and CXCR3-positive naive CD8 T cells. General study points: More hydrophobic TRB CDR3s were found in CXCR3-positive naive cells than in CXCR3-negative naive cells.

Libraries of TRB cDNA were made by 5' RACE and carried UMIs. Reprocessing the 5' RACE reads, TCRdb reports a single entry for every CDR3 protein and omits DNA. The listing records 7,500 to 8,500 distinct CDR3 sequences. Their antigens are not known. Sequenced input: naive CXCR3+ CD8+ T cells from blood. The subset was: CD45RO-CCR7+CD27+CD95- naive CD8+ T cells expressing CXCR3 (TNR3+). The receptors here all came from a human donor in good health. Some clones in this sample may be carry-over from other donors' samples.

This chain uses TRBV12-3 or TRBV12-4 with TRBJ1-1. The CDR3 contains 14 residues. CDR3 protein: CASSLRNTYTEAFF.

This clonotype is medium-sized by frequency. The chain uses TRBV29-1 and TRBJ1-3. The CDR3 totals 14 residues. Germline assignment: CDR1 SQVTM and CDR2 ANQGSEA. The CDR3 reads CSVVGQPSGNTIYF.

Frequency places this clonotype as medium-sized. J is TRBJ1-5 and V is TRBV7-9. This CDR3 has 13 residues. Germline values: CDR1 SEHNR, CDR2 FQNEAQ (reference sequence). The CDR3 loop is CASSPIGNQPQHF.

This rearrangement joins TRBV29-1 to TRBJ2-4; TCRdb selects TRBD1, and the lack of DNA leaves this call unchecked. Germline assignment: CDR1 SQVTM and CDR2 ANQGSEA. The CDR3 has 14 residues. The CDR3 loop reads CSAWDGEEDFIQYF. Full variable domain (missing parts from reference TRBV29-1 and TRBJ2-4): SAVISQKPSRDICQRGTSLTIQCQVDSQVTMMFWYRQQPGQSLTLIATANQGSEATYESGFVIDKFPISRPNLTFSTLTVSNMSPEDSSIYLCSAWDGEEDFIQYFGAGTRLSVL.

The chain's CDR3 is CASSSPTGTGDPYNEQFF. V usage is TRBV7-9 and J usage is TRBJ2-1; no DNA is available, so the TRBD1 call from TCRdb remains unchecked. The CDR3 has 18 residues. Germline CDR1 reads SEHNR; CDR2 reads FQNEAQ (reference sequence).

The chain links TRBV29-1 to TRBJ1-1. The CDR3 runs 11 residues. The germline gives CDR1 SQVTM, CDR2 ANQGSEA. Here the CDR3 reads CSVRQNTEAFF.

The chain is built from TRBV3-1 and TRBJ2-3; TCRdb proposes TRBD2, but this gene call is untestable without DNA. Germline CDR1 is LGHDT and CDR2 is YNNKEL (reference sequence). This CDR3 spans 20 amino acids. This CDR3 is CASSQVKDPGLAGRPDTQYF.

The chain has TRBV6-2 or TRBV6-3 and TRBJ2-1; TCRdb's D call, TRBD2, is unchecked because there is no DNA. Germline CDR1 reads MNHEY; CDR2 reads SVGEGT. This CDR3 is built from 14 residues. CDR3 protein: CASSGSGRGNEQFF.

By frequency, this clonotype registers medium-sized. The chain links TRBV29-1 to TRBJ2-1; TCRdb's D call of TRBD2 is untestable without DNA. There are 14 residues in the CDR3. The germline V gene encodes CDR1 SQVTM and CDR2 ANQGSEA. The CDR3 loop reads CSANGRVTNNEQFF.

The chain employs TRBV19 and TRBJ2-2. This CDR3 is built from 15 residues. The germline V gene encodes CDR1 LNHDA and CDR2 SQIVND (reference sequence). Here the CDR3 reads CASSSVGSNTGELFF.

This clonotype is labeled medium-sized based on frequency. The genes are TRBV2 and TRBJ2-3; no DNA is available, so the TRBD1 call from TCRdb remains unchecked. The CDR3 runs 15 residues. Germline V gene data show CDR1 as SNHLY and CDR2 as FYNNEI. The CDR3 is CASSPGQQSTDTQYF. The variable domain in full, completed from reference TRBV2 and TRBJ2-3, reads EPEVTQTPSHQVTQMGQEVILRCVPISNHLYFYWYRQILGQKVEFLVSFYNNEISEKSEIFDDQFSVERPDGSNFTLKIRSTKLEDSAMYFCASSPGQQSTDTQYFGPGTRLTVL.

The CDR3: CASSALNEQFF. The V and J genes are TRBV27 and TRBJ2-1. The CDR3 contains 11 residues. The germline V gene has CDR1 MNHEY and CDR2 SMNVEV (reference sequence).

The rearrangement uses TRBV5-1 and TRBJ2-7; the D call from TCRdb, TRBD1, cannot be confirmed without DNA. Germline CDR1 and CDR2: SGHRS and YFSETQ. There are 14 residues in the CDR3. The CDR3 reads CASSVGTGDHEQYF.

By frequency, this clonotype is medium-sized. V usage is TRBV9 and J usage is TRBJ1-4; TCRdb selects TRBD1, and the lack of DNA leaves this call unchecked. The CDR3 contains 13 residues. Germline CDR1 and CDR2: SGDLS and YYNGEE. CDR3 amino acids: CASSVGGDEKLFF.

The rearrangement uses TRBV6-5 and TRBJ1-1. The CDR3 is 13 residues long. The germline V gene encodes CDR1 MNHEY and CDR2 SVGAGI. The CDR3 reads CASSFADRTEAFF.

J is TRBJ2-5 and V is TRBV29-1; the TRBD1 assignment by TCRdb is unverifiable without DNA. The CDR3 spans 12 residues. In germline, CDR1 is SQVTM, CDR2 ANQGSEA. CDR3 residues: CSVITGDETQYF.

V and J are TRBV23-1 and TRBJ1-6. TRBV23-1 is flagged as an ORF with uncertain function. The CDR3 has 18 amino acids. CDR3: CASSHMSQQAYRGSPLHF.

The V and J genes are TRBV19 and TRBJ2-1; the D call from TCRdb, TRBD1, cannot be confirmed without DNA. Germline CDR1 LNHDA, CDR2 SQIVND (reference sequence). This CDR3 has 12 residues. The CDR3 region is CASTDRYNEQFF.

The V gene is TRBV29-1, the J gene TRBJ1-1. Germline V gene data show CDR1 as SQVTM and CDR2 as ANQGSEA. The CDR3 spans 13 residues. CDR3 amino acids: CSSTPPRSTEAFF.

The CDR3 here is CASSSGLSTDTQYF. The gene calls are TRBV6-5 and TRBJ2-3; checking the TCRdb D call of TRBD1 is not possible without DNA. The CDR3 spans 14 residues. Per germline, CDR1 MNHEY and CDR2 SVGAGI.

Frequency places this clonotype as medium-sized. The chain recombines TRBV4-1 with TRBJ2-3; TCRdb's D call, TRBD2, is unchecked because there is no DNA. The CDR3 runs 15 residues. Germline V gives CDR1 MGHRA, CDR2 YSYEKL. The CDR3 region is CASSQDGTSGRLQYF.

CDR3: CASSLAGSWFF. The gene calls are TRBV7-9 and TRBJ2-1. The germline CDR1 and CDR2 sequences are SEHNR and FQNEAQ (reference sequence). The CDR3 has 11 residues. Combining the CDR3 with reference TRBV7-9 and TRBJ2-1 gives the whole variable domain DTGVSQNPRHKITKRGQNVTFRCDPISEHNRLYWYRQTLGQGPEFLTYFQNEAQLEKSRLLSDRFSAERPKGSFSTLEIQRTEQGDSAMYLCASSLAGSWFFGPGTRLTVL.

This chain links TRBV7-3 with TRBJ2-3; TCRdb returns TRBD1, unconfirmable since there is no DNA. Per the germline V gene, CDR1 is SGHTA and CDR2 is FQGTGA. The CDR3 runs to 15 residues. The CDR3 spells CASSPKDRGLDTQYF.

This clonotype is identified as medium-sized from frequency. The V and J genes are TRBV28 and TRBJ2-4; TCRdb picks TRBD1, but there is no DNA to check that call. The germline gives CDR1 MDHEN, CDR2 SYDVKM. The CDR3 covers 14 residues. The CDR3 sequence is CASSFPAQGEVQYF.